This TCR beta chain was recorded in a study of shared clonotypes between healthy human individuals. V dropped 0 bases and J dropped 2 bases, with 11 bases sitting between them. CDR3 length: 15 residues. CDR1 and CDR2 (germline): SGHKS, YYEKEE (reference sequence). Points on this clone: Its antigen is unknown.

Method: immunoSEQ multiplex PCR; TCRdb's copy keeps in-frame clones and lacks some. The sample has approximately 1.5 million clones; approximately 98.5% are singletons. General study results and limits: Shared clonotypes across all four donors exceeded non-shared ones in generation probability.

The split of CD4+ cells yielded CD45RA+ naive and CD45RA-negative memory subsets. The gene calls are TRBV5-5 and TRBJ1-2; D is unclear. The receptor's source is a man younger than 45 in good health. Sample: naive CD4+ T cells sorted from blood. Subset given: CD45RA+ positively selected. This CDR3 reads CASSLVSGPNYGYTF. The CDR3 bases are TGTGCCAGCAGCTTGGTGTCAGGTCCCAACTATGGCTACACCTTC.